The rows below give T cell receptor beta chains drawn from one sample of a study of cytomegalovirus exposure and HLA in healthy donors. Method: immunoSEQ multiplex PCR; TCRdb's copy keeps in-frame clones and lacks some. The table includes about 180,000 clones, about four fifths detected once. Source material: PBMCs. Every receptor here comes from a man aged 40-49 years in good health and CMV-seronegative. CDR3s include the opening cysteine and the closing phenylalanine or tryptophan. Each record gives: V gene, J gene, clone size, D gene, CDR3 protein, CDR3 DNA. The D gene is left open where the match is weak. Clone size appears in some rows only: once, few, many, or a class for an expanded clone.

>TRBV7-6|TRBJ1-5|NA|NA
CASSFRGNQPQHF
TGTGCCAGCAGCTTCAGGGGAAATCAGCCCCAGCATTTT
>TRBV28|TRBJ1-2|NA|NA
CASSSQELHGYTF
TGTGCCAGCAGTTCACAGGAGTTACATGGCTACACCTTC
>TRBV30|TRBJ1-4|NA|TRBD1
CAWSDPGTGLEELFF
TGTGCCTGGAGTGACCCCGGGACAGGGCTTGAAGAACTGTTTTTT
>TRBV2|TRBJ2-1|NA|NA
CASSERRGNYNEQFF
TGTGCCAGCAGTGAACGGAGGGGCAACTACAATGAGCAGTTCTTC
>TRBV5-6|TRBJ2-3|once|TRBD1
CASNYRGFAHTDTQYF
TGTGCCAGCAACTACAGGGGGTTCGCTCACACAGATACGCAGTATTTT
>TRBV7-2|TRBJ1-4|few|NA
CASSLVTDAGLLFF
TGTGCCAGCAGCTTAGTGACGGACGCGGGCTTACTGTTTTTT
>TRBV7-2|TRBJ2-5|NA|TRBD2
CASSPETSGKQETQYF
TGTGCCAGCAGCCCGGAGACTAGCGGGAAGCAAGAGACCCAGTACTTC
>TRBV5-1|TRBJ1-2|NA|TRBD1
CASSPGTDITYGYTF
TGCGCCAGCAGCCCAGGGACAGACATTACCTATGGCTACACCTTC
>TRBV9|TRBJ2-1|NA|TRBD2
CASSRTSGGWNEQFF
TGTGCCAGCAGTAGGACTAGCGGGGGGTGGAATGAGCAGTTCTTC
>TRBV29-1|TRBJ2-2|once|TRBD2
CSVEAPPSGRALNTGELFF
TGCAGCGTTGAAGCCCCTCCTAGCGGGAGGGCCCTGAACACCGGGGAGCTGTTTTTT
>TRBV4-2|TRBJ1-6|once|TRBD1
CASSPPWTGDNSPLHF
TGTGCCAGCAGCCCCCCCTGGACAGGGGATAATTCACCCCTCCACTTT
>TRBV6-1|TRBJ2-5|NA|NA
CASRTAGDQETQYF
TGTGCCAGCAGGACAGCAGGGGATCAAGAGACCCAGTACTTC
>TRBV4-1|TRBJ2-3|NA|NA
CASSPTTDTQYF
TGCGCCAGCAGCCCGACTACAGATACGCAGTATTTT
>TRBV7-9|TRBJ2-5|NA|NA
CASSLGSLMETQYF
TGTGCCAGCAGCTTAGGTTCTCTTATGGAGACCCAGTACTTC
>TRBV28|TRBJ2-1|NA|TRBD1
CASLGTDHNEQFF
TGTGCCAGCCTAGGGACAGATCACAATGAGCAGTTCTTC
>TRBV30|TRBJ1-1|NA|TRBD1
CAWSPSRQGGITEAFF
TGTGCCTGGAGTCCATCCCGACAGGGGGGGATCACTGAAGCTTTCTTT
>TRBV30|TRBJ1-6|NA|NA
CACSRGDNSPLHF
TGTGCCTGTTCCCGGGGGGATAATTCACCCCTCCACTTT
>TRBV4-1|TRBJ1-6|NA|NA
CASSHVSGNNSPLHF
TGCGCCAGCAGCCACGTCAGCGGAAATAATTCACCCCTCCACTTT
>TRBV28|TRBJ1-1|NA|TRBD1
CASSKTTGANTEAFF
TGTGCCAGCAGTAAGACAACAGGGGCGAACACTGAAGCTTTCTTT
>TRBV4-1|TRBJ1-5|NA|NA
CASSQDPGSALCHF
TGCGCCAGCAGCCAAGATCCCGGGTCAGCCCTATGTCATTTT
>TRBV19|TRBJ1-1|NA|NA
CASSIQGPNTEAFF
TGTGCCAGTAGTATCCAGGGCCCGAACACTGAAGCTTTCTTT
>TRBV28|TRBJ2-7|NA|TRBD1
CASRKTGGEQYF
TGTGCCAGCAGAAAGACAGGGGGCGAGCAGTACTTC
>TRBV27|TRBJ2-3|few|TRBD2
CASSSGGLSTDTQYF
TGTGCCAGTAGTAGCGGGGGACTTAGCACAGATACGCAGTATTTT
>TRBV28|TRBJ1-3|NA|TRBD1
CASSPQGRGNTIYF
TGTGCCAGCAGCCCACAGGGGAGGGGAAACACCATATATTTT
>TRBV10-1|TRBJ2-3|NA|NA
CASIFSTPLTDTQYF
TGCGCCAGCATTTTTAGCACCCCCCTCACAGATACGCAGTATTTT
>TRBV29-1|TRBJ1-5|NA|NA
CSARYAGSNQPQHF
TGCAGCGCAAGATACGCAGGAAGCAATCAGCCCCAGCATTTT
>TRBV10-3|TRBJ2-2|NA|NA
CATGDANRGTGELFF
TGTGCCACCGGAGATGCTAACCGGGGCACCGGGGAGCTGTTTTTT
>TRBV5-1|TRBJ1-5|NA|TRBD1
CASSPGQGAEPQHF
TGCGCCAGCAGCCCGGGACAGGGGGCGGAACCCCAGCATTTT
>TRBV18|TRBJ2-2|NA|NA
CASSPRVGTGELFF
TGTGCCAGCTCACCCAGGGTGGGCACCGGGGAGCTGTTTTTT
>TRBV2|TRBJ2-7|NA|TRBD2
CASKGTNAYEQYF
TGTGCCAGCAAAGGGACTAACGCCTACGAGCAGTACTTC
>TRBV5-1|TRBJ1-3|few|NA
CASSLEETGRDTIYF
TGCGCCAGCAGCTTGGAAGAGACAGGACGGGACACCATATATTTT
>TRBV4-1|TRBJ2-6|NA|NA
CASTPAGPSGANVLTF
TGCGCCAGCACCCCCGCTGGGCCCTCTGGGGCCAACGTCCTGACTTTC
>TRBV18|TRBJ1-1|NA|TRBD1
CASSPYAGGEGTEAFF
TGTGCCAGCTCACCATATGCAGGGGGCGAAGGCACTGAAGCTTTCTTT
>TRBV7-8|TRBJ2-1|few|TRBD2
CASSFGGALAVSSYNEQFF
TGTGCCAGCAGCTTCGGTGGAGCGCTAGCGGTGAGCTCCTACAATGAGCAGTTCTTC
>TRBV28|TRBJ2-7|NA|TRBD1
CASIPTGGSYEQYF
TGTGCCAGCATTCCCACAGGGGGCAGCTACGAGCAGTACTTC
>TRBV5-1|TRBJ2-3|NA|TRBD1
CASSLRQGASDTQYF
TGCGCCAGCAGCTTGCGACAGGGGGCATCAGATACGCAGTATTTT
>TRBV15|TRBJ2-1|NA|NA
CATSRVAGSEQFF
TGTGCCACCAGCAGAGTCGCGGGGAGCGAGCAGTTCTTC
>TRBV10-3|TRBJ2-7|NA|TRBD2
CAISSLAGRGEQYF
TGTGCCATCAGCTCACTAGCGGGAAGGGGCGAGCAGTACTTC
>TRBV5-1|TRBJ1-4|NA|NA
CASSLGSSTNEKLFF
TGCGCCAGCAGCTTGGGTAGCTCAACTAATGAAAAACTGTTTTTT
>TRBV13|TRBJ2-3|NA|NA
CASKWARIPTDTQYF
TGTGCCAGCAAGTGGGCAAGGATTCCCACAGATACGCAGTATTTT
>TRBV23-1|TRBJ2-7|NA|TRBD2
CASSQGQRLAGGYEQYF
TGCGCCAGCAGTCAAGGTCAACGACTAGCGGGAGGGTACGAGCAGTACTTC
>TRBV19|TRBJ1-1|NA|NA
CASRDHRVGNTEAFF
TGTGCCAGTAGAGATCACAGGGTGGGGAACACTGAAGCTTTCTTT
>TRBV30|TRBJ2-3|NA|NA
CAWSLWDTNTDTQYF
TGTGCCTGGAGCTTGTGGGACACCAACACAGATACGCAGTATTTT
>TRBV30|TRBJ2-5|once|TRBD2
CAWSVAGGMETQYF
TGTGCCTGGAGTGTCGCGGGGGGGATGGAGACCCAGTACTTC
>TRBV4-3|TRBJ1-1|NA|NA
CASSQPDRNTEAFF
TGCGCCAGCAGCCAACCTGACAGAAACACTGAAGCTTTCTTT
>TRBV4-1|TRBJ2-7|NA|TRBD1
CASSQESPGGRSRYF
TGCGCCAGCAGCCAAGAGTCCCCAGGGGGCCGGAGTCGGTACTTC